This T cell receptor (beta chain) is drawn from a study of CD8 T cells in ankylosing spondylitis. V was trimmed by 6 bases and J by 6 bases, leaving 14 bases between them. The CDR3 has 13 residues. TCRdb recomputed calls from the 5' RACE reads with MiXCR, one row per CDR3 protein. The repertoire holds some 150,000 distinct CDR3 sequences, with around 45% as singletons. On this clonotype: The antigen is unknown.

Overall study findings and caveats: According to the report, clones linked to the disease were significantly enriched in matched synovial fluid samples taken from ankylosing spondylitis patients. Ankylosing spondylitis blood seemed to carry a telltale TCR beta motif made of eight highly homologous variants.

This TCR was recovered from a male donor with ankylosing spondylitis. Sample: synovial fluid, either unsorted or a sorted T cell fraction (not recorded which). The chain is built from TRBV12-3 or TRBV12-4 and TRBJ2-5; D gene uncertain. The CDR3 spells CASSGTIEKTQYF. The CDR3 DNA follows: TGTGCCAGCAGCGGCACTATTGAGAAGACCCAGTACTTC.